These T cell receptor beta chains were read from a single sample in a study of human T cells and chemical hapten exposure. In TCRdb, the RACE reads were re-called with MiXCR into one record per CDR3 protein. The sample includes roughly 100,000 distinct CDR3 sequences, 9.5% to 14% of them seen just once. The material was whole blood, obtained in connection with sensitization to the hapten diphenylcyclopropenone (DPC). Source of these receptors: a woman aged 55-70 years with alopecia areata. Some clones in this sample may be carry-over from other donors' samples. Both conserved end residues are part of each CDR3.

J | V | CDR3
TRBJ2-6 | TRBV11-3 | CASSLSLSGANVLTF
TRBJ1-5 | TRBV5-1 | CASSKDRSNQPQHF
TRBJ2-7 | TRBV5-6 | CASSLGASLFYEQYF
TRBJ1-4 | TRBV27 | CASIKDRESEKLFF
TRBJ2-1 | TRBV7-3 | CASSPSGEVHEQFF
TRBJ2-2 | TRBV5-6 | CASSETGTTGELFF
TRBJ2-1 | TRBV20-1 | CSASGGGADEQFF
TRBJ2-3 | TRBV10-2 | CASEDYTDTQYF
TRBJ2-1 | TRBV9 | CASSERQGYNEQFF
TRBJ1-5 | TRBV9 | CASSVGGYSNQPQHF
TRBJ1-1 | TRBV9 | CASSEVNTEAFF
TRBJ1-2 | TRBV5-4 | CASSTQSGTGNGYTF
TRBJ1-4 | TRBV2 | CASSVAVGGHHNEKLFF
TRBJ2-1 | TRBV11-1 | CASSPRTERGNEQFF
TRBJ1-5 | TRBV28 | CASGAGPQHF
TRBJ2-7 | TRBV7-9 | CASSLTGGGPYF
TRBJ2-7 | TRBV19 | CASSIRGGWQYF
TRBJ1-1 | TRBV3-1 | CASNNGQAEAFF
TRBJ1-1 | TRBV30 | CAWSAQGWTEAFF
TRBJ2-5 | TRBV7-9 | CASGPSGEETQYF
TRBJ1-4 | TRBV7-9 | CASSSGVTDPNEKLFF
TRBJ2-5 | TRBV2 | CAHSGSSGIQETQYF
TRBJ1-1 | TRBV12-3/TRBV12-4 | CASSLSLGGFQAFF
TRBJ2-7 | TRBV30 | CAWGSVYEQYF
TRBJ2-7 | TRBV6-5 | CASSYSGPQGKYF
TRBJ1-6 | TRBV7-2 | CASRSPGVHNSPLHF
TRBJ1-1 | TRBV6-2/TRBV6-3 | CASSRWRATEAFF
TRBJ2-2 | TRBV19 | CASMENTGELFF
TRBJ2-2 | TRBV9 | CASSKSGGSTGELFF
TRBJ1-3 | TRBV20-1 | CSARTPLSGNTIYF
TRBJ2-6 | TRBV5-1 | CASSLGHSGANVLTF
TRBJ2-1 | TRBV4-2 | CASSQDRGLATSNEQFF
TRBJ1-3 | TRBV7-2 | CASSLAQGGSRNTIYF
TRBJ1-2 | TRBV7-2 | CASSSRTGGYGYTF
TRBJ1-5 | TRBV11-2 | CASSLDQGQPQHF
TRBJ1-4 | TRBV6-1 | CASRSPGTVNEKLFF
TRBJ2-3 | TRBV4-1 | CASSPETGGNTDTQYF
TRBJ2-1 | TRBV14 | CASSQITGLGFVNEQFF
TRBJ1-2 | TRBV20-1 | CSAEFTRPPYGYTF
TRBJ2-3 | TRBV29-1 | CSVARLAGAGSTDTQYF
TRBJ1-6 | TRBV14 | CASSQDPVSGSEGVPYNSPLHF
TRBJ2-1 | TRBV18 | CASSPGPSSYNEQFF